This T cell receptor beta chain was captured in a study of shared clonotypes between healthy human individuals. The V end was cut by 6 bases, the J end by 0 bases, with 10 bases between. CDR1 and CDR2 (germline): SGHNT, YYREEE (reference sequence). This CDR3 spans 15 amino acids. Data came from immunoSEQ multiplex PCR; TCRdb stores just in-frame clones and leaves some out. This table holds a few million clones, over 85% found once. This rearrangement joins TRBV5-4 to TRBJ2-6; no reliable D call. The specimen sequenced was naive CD4+ T cells sorted from blood. Indicated subset: CD45RA+ positively selected. The sequence came from a young man in good health. In DNA form, the CDR3 reads TGTGCCAGCACCGATCCACCCTCTGGGGCCAACGTCCTGACTTTC. This translates into CASTDPPSGANVLTF.